This T cell receptor (beta chain) appears in the sequencing data of a study of neoadjuvant nivolumab and ipilimumab in lung cancer. TCRdb's copy holds only in-frame clones and misses some; the assay was immunoSEQ multiplex PCR. The table lists more than 40,000 clones, around 89% of them singletons. Per the germline V gene, CDR1 is SGHRS and CDR2 is YFSETQ. The length of the CDR3 is 16 residues. The V end lost 2 bases, the J end lost 5 bases, and 19 bases lay between the germline ends. The receptor comes from an adult with non-small cell lung cancer. Some clones in this sample may be carry-over from other donors' samples. Sample: blood, taken before neoadjuvant nivolumab, alone or with ipilimumab. The chain employs TRBV5-1 and TRBJ1-1; D is possibly TRBD1 (5 bases). CDR3: CASSLLMGGERTEAFF. The CDR3 DNA reads TGCGCCAGCAGCTTACTTATGGGGGGAGAGAGAACTGAAGCTTTCTTT.